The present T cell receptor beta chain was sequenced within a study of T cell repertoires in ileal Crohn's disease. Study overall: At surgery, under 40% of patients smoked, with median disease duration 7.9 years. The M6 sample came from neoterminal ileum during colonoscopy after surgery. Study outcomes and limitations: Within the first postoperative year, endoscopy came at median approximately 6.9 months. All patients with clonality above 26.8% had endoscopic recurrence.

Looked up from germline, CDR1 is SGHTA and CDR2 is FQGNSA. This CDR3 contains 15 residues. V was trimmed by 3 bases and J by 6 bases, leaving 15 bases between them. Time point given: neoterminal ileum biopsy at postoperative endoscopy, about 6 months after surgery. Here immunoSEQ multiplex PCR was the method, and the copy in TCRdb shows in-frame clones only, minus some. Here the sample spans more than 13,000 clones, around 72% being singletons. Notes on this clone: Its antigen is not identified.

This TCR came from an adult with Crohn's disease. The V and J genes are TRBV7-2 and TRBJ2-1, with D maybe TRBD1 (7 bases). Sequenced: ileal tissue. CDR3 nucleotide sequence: TGTGCCAGCAGCTTTGCGGGACAGAGGAGCAATGAGCAGTTCTTC. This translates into CASSFAGQRSNEQFF.